This entry features one T cell receptor (beta chain) sequence. Its antigen is unknown. This entry belongs to a study of shared clonotypes between healthy human individuals. The overall study: Those who served as donors were a couple of women and three men between the ages of 18 and 49. Study conclusions and caveats: Roughly 5.3% of naive CD4 clonotypes were common to a few donors. Researchers sampled blood only, noting tissue repertoires likely differ.

The trim removed 4 bases at V and 7 bases at J, leaving 2 bases unmatched. Germline values: CDR1 SNHLY, CDR2 FYNNEI. The CDR3 spans 13 residues. Replicate PCRs from sorted subsets contained roughly 220 ng DNA, which is 29,000 or so T cell genomes. TCRdb's copy holds only in-frame clones and misses some; the assay was immunoSEQ multiplex PCR. This sample yields some 2,500,000 clones, of which roughly 93% are seen a single time; about 0.38% belongs to the top ten. This sequence was found in a man aged 18 to 30 in good health. Some clones in this sample may be carry-over from other donors' samples. Sequenced material: naive CD4+ T cells from PBMCs. Subset noted: CD45RA+ positively selected. The rearrangement uses TRBV2 and TRBJ2-3; 10 bases agree with TRBD1. CDR3: CASSGDRGNTQYF. The CDR3 DNA reads as TGTGCCAGCAGTGGGGACAGGGGAAATACGCAGTATTTT.